This T cell receptor (beta chain) appears in the sequencing data of a study of glioma-infiltrating T cells. General study results and limits: Only very few CDR3 sequences appeared in both tissue and blood. Gliomas, especially low-grade, showed above-expected tissue-blood divergence; non-neoplastic patients showed below.

This clonotype was picked up many times. Its target is not known. Using RNA template, CDR3s of TCR alpha and beta were amplified with iRepertoire arm-PCR. One-step reverse transcription and amplification started from approximately 100-400 ng of tissue mRNA or PBMC total RNA. TCRdb itself ran the multiplex PCR reads through MiXCR, one entry per CDR3 protein. In the table there are approximately 100,000 distinct CDR3 sequences, less than 30% of which are singletons. The sample was glioma tissue, nonneoplastic brain tissue, or PBMCs (not recorded which). The sequence was obtained from a human donor with low-grade glioma or glioblastoma, undergoing nonglioma brain surgery, or in good health (not recorded which).

Here the CDR3 DNA reads TGTGCCAGCAGTTTCCGATTAGGGACTCAGCGCTCCTACAATGAGCAGTTCTTC. This encodes CASSFRLGTQRSYNEQFF. The chain has TRBV6-1 and TRBJ2-1; D might be TRBD2 (6 bases). V was trimmed by 5 bases and J by 0 bases, leaving 20 bases between them. The CDR3 loop spans 18 amino acids. From germline, CDR1 is MNHNS and CDR2 SASEGT.